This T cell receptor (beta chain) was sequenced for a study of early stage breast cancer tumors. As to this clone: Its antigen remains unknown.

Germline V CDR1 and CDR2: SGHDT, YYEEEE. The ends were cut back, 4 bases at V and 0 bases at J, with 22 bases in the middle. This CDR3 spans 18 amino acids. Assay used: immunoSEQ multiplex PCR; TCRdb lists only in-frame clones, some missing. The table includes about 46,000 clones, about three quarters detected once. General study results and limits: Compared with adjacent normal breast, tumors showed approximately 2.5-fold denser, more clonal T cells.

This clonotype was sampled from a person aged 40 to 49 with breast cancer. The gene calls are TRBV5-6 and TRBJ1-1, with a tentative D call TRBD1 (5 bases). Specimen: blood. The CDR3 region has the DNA TGTGCCAGCAGCCCCCCGTTGGGGGTAAGCTGGATGAACACTGAAGCTTTCTTT. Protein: CASSPPLGVSWMNTEAFF.